This entry describes one T cell receptor beta chain. Using immunoSEQ multiplex PCR, the repertoire was profiled, and TCRdb retains in-frame clones only, with some absent. The sample consists of 130,000 to 150,000 clones, roughly 80% of them appearing once. The V gene lost 1 base and the J gene lost 3 bases, with 15 bases spanning the gap. Germline V lookup: CDR1 MDHEN, CDR2 SYDVKM. The CDR3 is 17 residues long. This specimen belongs to a study of blood T cell repertoires in COVID-19. The chain combines TRBV28 with TRBJ1-4, with a possible D match to TRBD1 (5 bases). The TCR originated in a woman aged 80 or older in a cohort sampled during active or convalescent COVID-19. The sample taken for sequencing was peripheral blood. The CDR3 coding sequence is TGTGCCAGCAGTTTATCCGTGGAGGGGTCAGCTAATGAAAAACTGTTTTTT. This sequence encodes CASSLSVEGSANEKLFF.